This T cell receptor (beta chain) was retrieved from a study of cytomegalovirus exposure and HLA in healthy donors. Whole-study findings and limits: A later analysis reported that several of the most significant clusters appeared to be linked to common viral pathogens, among them Epstein-Barr virus. 87-base-pair reads could not separate some V segments, including TRBV6-2 and TRBV6-3. The study had only CMV serostatus as immune exposure information.

13 Jbeta primers and 60 Vbeta primers were used for the PCR. Repertoires were generated with immunoSEQ multiplex PCR, while TCRdb's copy carries only in-frame clones and drops some. Among about 190,000 clones, around 81% were seen once, and the ten largest hold around 2%. CDR1 is MGHRA and CDR2 is YSYEKL in the germline V gene. This CDR3 comprises 17 residues. V dropped 2 bases and J dropped 2 bases, with 18 bases sitting between them. On this clone itself: Its antigen is undetermined.

Sequenced input: PBMCs. V usage is TRBV4-1 and J usage is TRBJ2-5, with no clear D. The TCR comes from a woman aged 18-35 years in good health and CMV-seropositive. CDR3 nucleotide sequence: TGCGCCAGCAGCCAAAAACCCCCCCCGGCGGCACAAGAGACCCAGTACTTC. Its translation: CASSQKPPPAAQETQYF.